These 9 T cell receptor beta chains originate from one sample sequenced in a study of brain T cells in children with intractable seizures. Time point defined: blood from clinic visit 5 months post-surgery; TSC patient then seizure free. The assay was immunoSEQ multiplex PCR, and TCRdb's table has in-frame clones only and misses some. The profile covers approximately 330,000 clones, with over 90% appearing a single time and roughly 5.8% taken by the ten largest. The starting material was peripheral blood, obtained around 5 months after surgery. The receptors were gathered from a boy younger than two with tuberous sclerosis and intractable seizures.

J is TRBJ2-2 and V is TRBV28; tentatively, D is TRBD2 (6 bases). CDR1 MDHEN and CDR2 SYDVKM come from the germline V gene. Trimming pared 2 bases from V and 10 bases from J, leaving 11 bases between. This CDR3 has 13 residues. DNA of the CDR3: TGTGCCAGCAGTTTAATCGGGGGAGCGGAGCTGTTTTTT. Its translation: CASSLIGGAELFF.

The chain recombines TRBV3-1 (or the pseudogene TRBV3-2) with TRBJ1-3; TRBD1 is a possible D gene (5 bases). V was shortened by 1 base and J by 4 bases, with 5 bases between the two germline ends. Germline CDR1 LGHDT, CDR2 YNNKEL (reference sequence). The CDR3 extends over 13 amino acids. The CDR3 spells CASSQGQGNTIYF. DNA for the CDR3: TGTGCCAGCAGCCAAGGACAGGGAAACACCATATATTTT.

V gene TRBV11-1 combines with J gene TRBJ2-1; no firm D call. V lost 4 bases and J lost 8, with 12 bases in between. The length of the CDR3 is 13 residues. Germline V gene data show CDR1 as SGHAT and CDR2 as FQDESV (reference sequence). The CDR3 region has the DNA TGTGCCAGCAGCTCGCCCCGGTTTGATGAGCAGTTCTTC. This sequence encodes CASSSPRFDEQFF.

This chain connects TRBV28 to TRBJ2-3; 8 bases match TRBD2. The V segment lost 7 bases and the J segment 5 bases; nucleotides outside the gene matches: 11. CDR1 and CDR2 from the germline V gene are MDHEN and SYDVKM. This CDR3 spans 15 amino acids. The CDR3 reads CASNGGGGRRDTQYF. CDR3 nucleotides: TGTGCCAGCAACGGGGGGGGCGGACGGCGAGATACGCAGTATTTT.

The chain couples TRBV5-5 to TRBJ2-7, with a possible D match to TRBD1 (6 bases). The CDR3 has 13 amino acids. CDR1 is SGHKS, CDR2 YYEKEE, per germline (reference sequence). Deletions cut 1 base from V and 3 bases from J, with 8 bases between. The CDR3 DNA reads as TGTGCCAGCAGCTTGCACAGGGACTACGAGCAGTACTTC. Translation: CASSLHRDYEQYF.

This clone is a singleton in its sample. The rearrangement links TRBV4-1 to TRBJ2-3; D call uncertain. Trimming cost V 0 bases and J 0 bases, with 13 bases left between them. CDR3 size: 17 residues. Germline values: CDR1 MGHRA, CDR2 YSYEKL. The CDR3 bases are TGCGCCAGCAGCCAAGAACAGAGACGAAGTAGCACAGATACGCAGTATTTT. Its protein is CASSQEQRRSSTDTQYF.

This clone occurred once. This chain uses TRBV4-1 with TRBJ1-2; the D gene is possibly TRBD1 (5 bases). Trimming removed 0 bases at V and 8 bases at J, with 19 bases between. Germline V gene data show CDR1 as MGHRA and CDR2 as YSYEKL. This CDR3 is 16 amino acids long. CDR3 protein: CASSQDKGRGVGGYTF. In nucleotides, the CDR3 is TGCGCCAGCAGCCAAGATAAGGGGAGGGGAGTGGGGGGCTACACCTTC.

The rearrangement links TRBV18 to TRBJ1-3, with D unresolved. The germline CDR1 and CDR2 sequences are KGHSH and LQKENI. V lost 3 bases to trimming and J lost 0 bases, with 12 bases between them. The CDR3 is 16 amino acids. The CDR3 is CASSPFDGNSGNTIYF. CDR3 in DNA: TGTGCCAGCTCACCCTTCGACGGGAACTCTGGAAACACCATATATTTT. Full variable domain (missing parts from reference TRBV18 and TRBJ1-3): NAGVMQNPRHLVRRRGQEARLRCSPMKGHSHVYWYRQLPEEGLKFMVYLQKENIIDESGMPKERFSAEFPKEGPSILRIQQVVRGDSAAYFCASSPFDGNSGNTIYFGEGSWLTVV.

The V call is TRBV25-1, the J call TRBJ1-6, with a tentative D call TRBD1 (6 bases). CDR1 is MGHDK and CDR2 is SYGVNS in the germline V gene. Between the trimmed V and J ends, which lost 4 bases and 3 bases, there was a span of 10 bases. The CDR3 is 15 residues long. The chain's CDR3 is CASSATGLYNSPLHF. The DNA of the CDR3 is TGTGCCAGCAGTGCGACAGGCCTCTATAATTCACCCCTCCACTTT.